Detailed here is one T cell receptor (beta chain). The data were taken from a study of T cell changes during pregnancy in multiple sclerosis. V lost 1 base to trimming and J lost 4 bases; unmatched junction nucleotides: 6. The CDR3 contains 16 residues. Per the germline V gene, CDR1 is SEHNR and CDR2 is FQNEAQ (reference sequence). Profiled with immunoSEQ multiplex PCR; TCRdb holds only in-frame clones, not every one. This sample has 100,000 or so clones, with around 94% found just once. This chain connects TRBV7-9 to TRBJ1-4; 7 positions agree with TRBD1. Sequencing was performed on peripheral blood, taken after pregnancy. This receptor was obtained from a female donor in good health, enrolled as a control in a pregnancy study. DNA of the CDR3: TGTGCCAGCAGCTTAGTTTTGGGACAGATTAATGAAAAACTGTTTTTT. It yields the protein CASSLVLGQINEKLFF.